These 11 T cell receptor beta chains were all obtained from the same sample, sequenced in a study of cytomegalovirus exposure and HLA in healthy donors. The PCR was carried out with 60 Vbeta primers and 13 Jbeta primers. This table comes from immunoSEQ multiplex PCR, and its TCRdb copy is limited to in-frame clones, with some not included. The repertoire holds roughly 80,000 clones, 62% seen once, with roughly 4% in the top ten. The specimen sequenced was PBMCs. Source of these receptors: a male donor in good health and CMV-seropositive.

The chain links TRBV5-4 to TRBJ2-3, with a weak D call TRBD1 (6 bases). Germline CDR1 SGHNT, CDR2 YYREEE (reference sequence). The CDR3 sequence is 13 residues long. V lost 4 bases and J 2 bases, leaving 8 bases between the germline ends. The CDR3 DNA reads TGTGCCAGCAGCCTGGGGGCCACAGATACGCAGTATTTT. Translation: CASSLGATDTQYF.

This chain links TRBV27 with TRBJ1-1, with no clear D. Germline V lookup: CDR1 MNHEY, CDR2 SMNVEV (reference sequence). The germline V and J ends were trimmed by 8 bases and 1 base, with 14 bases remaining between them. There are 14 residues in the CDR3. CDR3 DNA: TGTGCCAGCGGCCCTTTGGGGAGGAACACTGAAGCTTTCTTT. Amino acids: CASGPLGRNTEAFF.

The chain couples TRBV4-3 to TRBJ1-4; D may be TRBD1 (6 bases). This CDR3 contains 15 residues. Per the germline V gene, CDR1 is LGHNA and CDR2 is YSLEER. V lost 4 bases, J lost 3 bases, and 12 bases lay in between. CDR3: CASSPRQVSNEKLFF. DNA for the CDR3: TGCGCCAGCAGCCCTAGACAGGTTTCTAATGAAAAACTGTTTTTT.

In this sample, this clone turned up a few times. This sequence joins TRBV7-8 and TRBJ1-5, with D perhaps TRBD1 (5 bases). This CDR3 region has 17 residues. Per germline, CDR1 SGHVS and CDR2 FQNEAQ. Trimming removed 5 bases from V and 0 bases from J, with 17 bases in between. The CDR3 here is CASSPAGSGYSNQPQHF. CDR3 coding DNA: TGTGCCAGCAGCCCGGCGGGGTCAGGGTATAGCAATCAGCCCCAGCATTTT.

This chain's CDR3 is CSVLPGQGPYEQYF. For the CDR3, the DNA is TGCAGCGTTCTTCCGGGACAGGGCCCCTACGAGCAGTACTTC. The rearrangement joins TRBV29-1 to TRBJ2-7; 9 bases are a match to TRBD1. This CDR3 region has 14 residues. V shed 5 bases and J 2 bases; nucleotides not matched to a gene: 7. Germline V gene sequence: CDR1 SQVTM, CDR2 ANQGSEA.

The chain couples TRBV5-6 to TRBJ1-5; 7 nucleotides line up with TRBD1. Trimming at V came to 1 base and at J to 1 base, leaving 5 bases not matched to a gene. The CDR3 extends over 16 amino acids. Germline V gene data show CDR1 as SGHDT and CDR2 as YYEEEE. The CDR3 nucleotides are TGTGCCAGCAGCTTGAATAGGGGGCAAAGCAATCAGCCCCAGCATTTT. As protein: CASSLNRGQSNQPQHF.

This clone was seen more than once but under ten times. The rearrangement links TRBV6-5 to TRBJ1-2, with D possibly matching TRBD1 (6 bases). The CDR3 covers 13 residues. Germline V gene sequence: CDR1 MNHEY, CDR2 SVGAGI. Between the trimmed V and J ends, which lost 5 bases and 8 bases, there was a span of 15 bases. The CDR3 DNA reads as TGTGCCAGCAGTACTAGGGGGGGGCCGGGCTACACCTTC. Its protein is CASSTRGGPGYTF.

CDR3 region: CASSPPARQLDTQYF. CDR3 nucleotide sequence: TGTGCCAGCTCACCACCTGCCAGACAGTTGGATACGCAGTATTTT. The genes are TRBV18 and TRBJ2-3, with D tentatively TRBD1 (5 bases). Trimming left V 0 bases short and J 6 bases short, with 13 bases between. This CDR3 comprises 15 residues. Germline lookup yields CDR1 KGHSH and CDR2 LQKENI.

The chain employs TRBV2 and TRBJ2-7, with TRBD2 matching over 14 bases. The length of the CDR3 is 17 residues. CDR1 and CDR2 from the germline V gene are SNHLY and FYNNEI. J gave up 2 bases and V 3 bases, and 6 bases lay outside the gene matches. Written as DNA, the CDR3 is TGTGCCAGCAGTGAGGGACTAGCGGGAGTCTTCCCCTACGAGCAGTACTTC. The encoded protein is CASSEGLAGVFPYEQYF.

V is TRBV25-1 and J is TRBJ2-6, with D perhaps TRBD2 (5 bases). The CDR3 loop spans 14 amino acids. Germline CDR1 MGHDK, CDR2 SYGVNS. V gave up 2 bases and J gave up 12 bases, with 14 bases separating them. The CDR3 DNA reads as TGTGCCAGCAGTGAAATGGAGGCTTCGACCGTCCTGACTTTC. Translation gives CASSEMEASTVLTF.

This chain's CDR3 is CASSSTRDTNTEAFF. The CDR3 DNA is TGTGCCAGCAGCTCCACCCGGGACACAAACACTGAAGCTTTCTTT. V gene TRBV5-8 combines with J gene TRBJ1-1; possibly TRBD1 for D (6 bases). Per germline, CDR1 SGHTS and CDR2 YDEGEE. There are 15 residues in the CDR3. Trimming took off 3 bases at V and 2 bases at J, with 14 bases between the two ends.